This T cell receptor beta chain derives from a study of cytomegalovirus exposure and HLA in healthy donors. Amplification used 60 Vbeta primers and 13 Jbeta primers. Per the study methods: In a later analysis, about 11 million of tens of millions of unique beta chains occurred in at least two donors. Profiling relied on immunoSEQ multiplex PCR, and the TCRdb table lists in-frame clones only, not all of them. V and J calls and clone size are those listed in that table; D and trimming were worked out from the DNA. Of almost 90,000 clones listed, 85% are singletons. Study results and limitations: Per published reports, the classifier diagnosed cytomegalovirus status with high specificity and sensitivity.

Comment on this clone: No antigen is known for it.

Sequencing was done on a sample of PBMCs. The TCR comes from a man in his forties in good health and CMV-seropositive.

As DNA, the CDR3 is TGTGCCAGCAGCTTAGTTCGCGCCTCGAACACCGGGGAGCTGTTTTTT. It is translated as CASSLVRASNTGELFF. This rearrangement joins TRBV7-8 to TRBJ2-2; no clear D. The V end lost 1 base, the J end lost 0 bases, and 9 bases lay between the germline ends. Germline CDR1 SGHVS, CDR2 FQNEAQ. The CDR3 contains 16 residues. The full variable domain, with the rest looked up from reference TRBV7-8 and TRBJ2-2, is GAGVSQSPRYKVAKRGQDVALRCDPISGHVSLFWYQQALGQGPEFLTYFQNEAQLDKSGLPSDRFFAERPEGSVSTLKIQRTQQEDSAVYLCASSLVRASNTGELFFGEGSRLTVL.